The rows below give T cell receptor beta chains drawn from one sample of a study of blood T cells in healthy people across ages. Via MiXCR, TCRdb re-called the 5' RACE reads, giving one row per CDR3 protein. The table has about a million distinct CDR3 sequences, around 49% seen once; the top ten hold over 10%. The specimen was blood. The receptor source for this set is a man aged 25-40 years in good health. Both conserved end residues are part of each CDR3. The order of the fields is V gene, CDR3 length, J gene, CDR3 protein.

v_gene: TRBV7-2; len: 14; j_gene: TRBJ1-1; CDR3aa: CASSAHQGGTEAFF
v_gene: TRBV11-2; len: 14; j_gene: TRBJ2-7; CDR3aa: CASSKEGYTYEQYF
v_gene: TRBV5-1; len: 16; j_gene: TRBJ2-4; CDR3aa: CASSLEASLAKNIQYF
v_gene: TRBV9; len: 16; j_gene: TRBJ2-1; CDR3aa: CASSVVGRGGYNEQFF
v_gene: TRBV20-1; len: 14; j_gene: TRBJ2-7; CDR3aa: CSATAGGEWFEQYF
v_gene: TRBV28; len: 14; j_gene: TRBJ2-5; CDR3aa: CASSLWGRQETQYF
v_gene: TRBV4-1; len: 19; j_gene: TRBJ1-2; CDR3aa: CASSQDFPLVIGLGYGYTF
v_gene: TRBV27; len: 15; j_gene: TRBJ2-1; CDR3aa: CASSTRGGGAYEQFF
v_gene: TRBV7-9; len: 13; j_gene: TRBJ2-5; CDR3aa: CASVARQREIQYF
v_gene: TRBV6-2/TRBV6-3; len: 17; j_gene: TRBJ1-1; CDR3aa: CASSYLPNDRADTEAFF
v_gene: TRBV6-5; len: 17; j_gene: TRBJ1-6; CDR3aa: CASSYSQEPSGGSPLHF
v_gene: TRBV15; len: 17; j_gene: TRBJ2-6; CDR3aa: CATSIGLAVSGANVLTF
v_gene: TRBV12-3/TRBV12-4; len: 15; j_gene: TRBJ2-1; CDR3aa: CASSTIRGGYNEQFF
v_gene: TRBV12-3/TRBV12-4; len: 15; j_gene: TRBJ2-3; CDR3aa: CASSLGLLNADTQYF
v_gene: TRBV4-2; len: 15; j_gene: TRBJ1-1; CDR3aa: CASLVRWRGNPEAFF
v_gene: TRBV7-2; len: 16; j_gene: TRBJ2-3; CDR3aa: CASSLVSAGDAETQYF
v_gene: TRBV11-1; len: 12; j_gene: TRBJ2-5; CDR3aa: CASSPARETQYF
v_gene: TRBV20-1; len: 13; j_gene: TRBJ1-1; CDR3aa: CSAREGSDTEAFF
v_gene: TRBV4-3; len: 16; j_gene: TRBJ2-7; CDR3aa: CASSQDAGQRTYEQYF
v_gene: TRBV20-1; len: 14; j_gene: TRBJ2-7; CDR3aa: CSAREGSVEYEQYF
v_gene: TRBV20-1; len: 12; j_gene: TRBJ1-6; CDR3aa: CSARKGGPPLHF
v_gene: TRBV2; len: 15; j_gene: TRBJ2-2; CDR3aa: CTSSLTSRGTGELFF
v_gene: TRBV7-2; len: 16; j_gene: TRBJ1-1; CDR3aa: CASIWGPSMLGTEAFF
v_gene: TRBV20-1; len: 15; j_gene: TRBJ2-5; CDR3aa: CSARDGSQGQETQYF
v_gene: TRBV3-1; len: 14; j_gene: TRBJ1-2; CDR3aa: CASSQDSTTYGYTF
v_gene: TRBV12-3/TRBV12-4; len: 16; j_gene: TRBJ2-1; CDR3aa: CASSPPGGNSYNEQFF
v_gene: TRBV6-2/TRBV6-3; len: 16; j_gene: TRBJ2-3; CDR3aa: CASSLPGSSNTDTQYF
v_gene: TRBV7-9; len: 15; j_gene: TRBJ2-7; CDR3aa: CASSLASGGSTEQYF
v_gene: TRBV7-3; len: 15; j_gene: TRBJ2-1; CDR3aa: CASSLLAGGNNEQFF
v_gene: TRBV20-1; len: 14; j_gene: TRBJ1-5; CDR3aa: CSASVGERSQPQHF
v_gene: TRBV29-1; len: 13; j_gene: TRBJ2-6; CDR3aa: CSVVSDGANVLTF
v_gene: TRBV7-9; len: 15; j_gene: TRBJ2-4; CDR3aa: CASSLSGTGLQEQYF
v_gene: TRBV7-6; len: 18; j_gene: TRBJ2-3; CDR3aa: CASSLAAGVAGGTDTQYF
v_gene: TRBV7-2; len: 14; j_gene: TRBJ2-7; CDR3aa: CASSLGGGAHEQYF
v_gene: TRBV5-6; len: 13; j_gene: TRBJ2-3; CDR3aa: CASLGLSTDTQYF
v_gene: TRBV7-2; len: 13; j_gene: TRBJ1-1; CDR3aa: CASSSQANTEAFF
v_gene: TRBV5-1; len: 13; j_gene: TRBJ2-1; CDR3aa: CASSSVGYNEQFF
v_gene: TRBV4-1; len: 14; j_gene: TRBJ1-1; CDR3aa: CASSLETVHTEAFF
v_gene: TRBV7-2; len: 15; j_gene: TRBJ2-2; CDR3aa: CASSRQAGFTGELFF
v_gene: TRBV2; len: 15; j_gene: TRBJ1-6; CDR3aa: CASSEDRLPTSPLHF
v_gene: TRBV2; len: 12; j_gene: TRBJ2-7; CDR3aa: CATVLGSYEQYF
v_gene: TRBV7-6; len: 20; j_gene: TRBJ2-2; CDR3aa: CASSLAAVAGDVPNTGELFF
v_gene: TRBV29-1; len: 14; j_gene: TRBJ2-5; CDR3aa: CSVDSTYTVDEQYF
v_gene: TRBV7-2; len: 14; j_gene: TRBJ2-5; CDR3aa: CASGPGLQQETQYF
v_gene: TRBV9; len: 19; j_gene: TRBJ2-3; CDR3aa: CARSSRGPSAGLNTDTQYF
v_gene: TRBV10-3; len: 13; j_gene: TRBJ2-7; CDR3aa: CAIRGNDAYEQYF
v_gene: TRBV18; len: 16; j_gene: TRBJ1-4; CDR3aa: CASSLFSRTGGEKLFF
v_gene: TRBV20-1; len: 13; j_gene: TRBJ1-5; CDR3aa: CSARTDRSQPQHF
v_gene: TRBV6-6; len: 15; j_gene: TRBJ1-1; CDR3aa: CASSNLVEWSTEAFF
v_gene: TRBV9; len: 13; j_gene: TRBJ2-1; CDR3aa: CASSVSLYNEQFF
v_gene: TRBV28; len: 18; j_gene: TRBJ1-5; CDR3aa: CASSFPHWEPHSNQPQHF
v_gene: TRBV4-2; len: 16; j_gene: TRBJ2-7; CDR3aa: CASSQQGTSDSYEQYF
v_gene: TRBV6-1; len: 18; j_gene: TRBJ2-3; CDR3aa: CASRPGTSGGVNTDTQYF
v_gene: TRBV6-4; len: 15; j_gene: TRBJ2-3; CDR3aa: CASSDSWLNTDTQYF
v_gene: TRBV3-1; len: 16; j_gene: TRBJ2-3; CDR3aa: CASSQPLLDRATTQYF